These 21 T cell receptor beta chains originate from one sample sequenced in a study of metastatic and nonmetastatic thyroid tumors. TCRdb re-processed the PCR reads through MiXCR. The data hold tens of thousands of clones, with 36% observed a single time. Every patient underwent thyroid surgery untreated. Sequenced sample: blood. All receptors derive from a male donor with papillary thyroid cancer or a benign thyroid nodule (not recorded which). Some clones in this sample may be carry-over from other donors' samples.

This clone is judged medium-sized (0.01 to 0.1%). The rearrangement uses TRBV27 and TRBJ1-1; TRBD1 matches at 7 bases. V shed 8 bases and J 4 bases; nucleotides not matched to a gene: 13. The germline V gene encodes CDR1 MNHEY and CDR2 SMNVEV (reference sequence). This CDR3 has 15 residues. The CDR3 nucleotides are TGTGCCAGCTCCCGGGCGGGGACAGCGGCCACTGAAGCTTTCTTT. Encoded protein: CASSRAGTAATEAFF.

This clone was picked up a small number of times. The gene calls are TRBV12-3 or TRBV12-4 and TRBJ2-3; the D call may be TRBD1 or TRBD2 (5 bases each). Trimming cost V 1 base and J 5 bases, with 10 bases left between them. This CDR3 spans 14 amino acids. The CDR3 DNA sequence: TGTGCCAGCAGTTTAGACGGGGCGATAGATACGCAGTATTTT. It is translated as CASSLDGAIDTQYF.

This clone turned up a few times. The chain recombines TRBV28 with TRBJ1-5; no clear D gene. V shed 2 bases and J shed 6 bases, with 2 bases lying between them. This CDR3 comprises 11 residues. Germline V CDR1 and CDR2: MDHEN, SYDVKM. The DNA of the CDR3 is TGTGCCAGCAGTTTAACTCAGCCCCAGCATTTT. Amino acids: CASSLTQPQHF.

This clone was counted a few times. The rearrangement links TRBV12-3 or TRBV12-4 to TRBJ2-3; the D gene is possibly TRBD1 (5 bases). With 3 bases removed from V and 3 bases from J, the gap between germline ends came to 10 bases. This CDR3 comprises 14 residues. CDR3 sequence: CASSFWQGTDTQYF. CDR3 bases: TGTGCCAGCAGTTTCTGGCAGGGAACAGATACGCAGTATTTT.

The chain couples TRBV5-1 to TRBJ2-5; D perhaps matches TRBD2 (5 bases). The CDR3 sequence is 15 residues long. Trimming took off 1 base at V and 6 bases at J, with 16 bases between the two ends. In germline, CDR1 is SGHRS, CDR2 YFSETQ. The DNA of the CDR3 is TGCGCCAGCAGCTTGAATCTATTGGTCGGGAAGACCCAGTACTTC. It codes for CASSLNLLVGKTQYF.

The sample holds a few counts of this clone. The chain combines TRBV6-1 with TRBJ1-1; a weak D match, TRBD1 (6 bases). The CDR3 runs to 13 residues. Germline values: CDR1 MNHNS, CDR2 SASEGT. Between the trimmed V and J ends, which lost 6 bases and 1 base, there was a span of 9 bases. The CDR3 DNA is TGTGCCAGCAGGAAGACAGGGAACACTGAAGCTTTCTTT. Translation: CASRKTGNTEAFF.

V and J are TRBV6-4 and TRBJ2-1; 11 bases are shared with TRBD2. The CDR3 is 16 amino acids. CDR1 and CDR2 from the germline V gene are MRHNA and SNTAGT. Losses at the gene ends were 0 bases for V and 7 bases for J; bases not matched to a gene: 5. CDR3 coding DNA: TGTGCCAGCAGTGACTCGAGTAGCGGGGGGGCTAATGAGCAGTTCTTC. Amino acid sequence: CASSDSSSGGANEQFF.

This clone was picked up many times. The V and J genes are TRBV30 and TRBJ2-1, with TRBD2 as a possible D gene (6 bases). V was shortened by 7 bases and J by 3 bases, with 13 bases between the two germline ends. This CDR3 contains 13 residues. The germline V gene encodes CDR1 GTSNPN and CDR2 SVGIG (reference sequence). This chain's CDR3 is CALWLADYNEQFF. In DNA, the CDR3 is TGTGCCTTGTGGTTAGCGGACTACAATGAGCAGTTCTTC.

There are a few counts of this clone. The chain joins TRBV2 to TRBJ2-7, with 8 bases matching TRBD1. V lost 8 bases, J lost 6 bases, and 9 bases stayed unmatched. CDR3 length: 13 residues. Germline CDR1 reads SNHLY; CDR2 reads FYNNEI. The CDR3 DNA follows: TGTGCCAGCGCTACCGGGACAGGAGCCGAGCAGTACTTC. It is translated as CASATGTGAEQYF.

This clone appeared many times. This rearrangement joins TRBV30 to TRBJ2-4, with D uncertain. This CDR3 is 14 amino acids long. The V gene lost 6 bases and the J gene lost 1 base, with 13 bases spanning the gap. Germline V lookup: CDR1 GTSNPN, CDR2 SVGIG (reference sequence). The CDR3: CACNPTRAKNIQYF. The CDR3 coding sequence is TGTGCCTGCAACCCGACTCGGGCCAAAAACATTCAGTACTTC.

In its sample, this clone is medium-sized. The rearrangement links TRBV13 to TRBJ1-3; D might be TRBD1 (6 bases). Germline loops: CDR1 PRHDT, CDR2 FYEKMQ (reference sequence). The ends were cut back, 2 bases at V and 4 bases at J, with 12 bases in the middle. This CDR3 comprises 15 residues. CDR3 region: CASSLSGTTGNTIYF. For the CDR3, the DNA is TGTGCCAGCAGCTTATCCGGGACAACAGGAAACACCATATATTTT.

This clone is classed as medium-sized (0.01 to 0.1%). The chain links TRBV20-1 to TRBJ1-2; 8 nucleotides line up with TRBD1. Germline CDR1 DFQATT, CDR2 SNEGSKA (reference sequence). This CDR3 has 17 residues. J was trimmed by 11 bases and V by 1 base; bases with no gene match: 21. The CDR3 DNA sequence: TGCAGTGCTAGAGGTTGGGCACCGGGACAGGCTGTGGCTGGGTACACCTTC. This codes for CSARGWAPGQAVAGYTF.

This clone is termed medium-sized. This chain joins TRBV2 and TRBJ1-6, with 7 bases identical to TRBD1. V shed 5 bases, J shed 7 bases, and the junction held 2 bases outside the gene matches. Germline V lookup: CDR1 SNHLY, CDR2 FYNNEI. The CDR3 runs to 13 residues. DNA for the CDR3: TGTGCCAGCAGTTTGACAGGGAATTCACCCCTCCACTTT. Translated, it gives CASSLTGNSPLHF.

This chain connects TRBV10-2 to TRBJ2-3; maybe TRBD2 (7 bases). The germline CDR1 and CDR2 sequences are WSHSY and SAAADI. This CDR3 comprises 14 residues. Trimming cost V 2 bases and J 11 bases, with 17 bases left between them. For the CDR3, the DNA is TGCGCCAGCAGTGAGCCCAGGTCCGGGGGGCAGCAGTATTTT. This encodes CASSEPRSGGQQYF.

The rearrangement joins TRBV7-3 to TRBJ2-1; the match to TRBD2 covers 14 bases. CDR1 is SGHTA and CDR2 is FQGTGA in the germline V gene. There are 15 residues in the CDR3. V lost 5 bases and J lost 8; bases outside the gene matches: 5. The CDR3 loop reads CASSLTSGGADEQFF. In DNA, the CDR3 is TGTGCCAGCAGCCTGACTAGCGGGGGGGCTGATGAGCAGTTCTTC.

The CDR3: CASSYGQIYEQYF. The CDR3 bases are TGTGCCAGCAGTTATGGACAGATCTACGAGCAGTACTTC. The chain uses TRBV12-3 or TRBV12-4 and TRBJ2-7; D may be TRBD1 (6 bases). This CDR3 is 13 amino acids long. The germline V and J ends were trimmed by 4 bases and 3 bases, with 10 bases remaining between them.

This clone was observed at least ten times. The rearrangement uses TRBV3-1 and TRBJ2-7; TRBD2 matches at 8 bases. The V segment lost 3 bases and the J segment 5 bases; nucleotides outside the gene matches: 6. There are 14 residues in the CDR3. Per the germline V gene, CDR1 is LGHDT and CDR2 is YNNKEL (reference sequence). The CDR3 sequence: CASSQSAGANEQYF. CDR3 coding DNA: TGTGCCAGCAGCCAGTCAGCGGGAGCCAACGAGCAGTACTTC.

The chain links TRBV6-5 to TRBJ2-7, with D uncertain. Germline CDR1 is MNHEY and CDR2 is SVGAGI. V lost 2 bases, J lost 7 bases, and 6 bases lay in between. The CDR3 totals 11 residues. CDR3 sequence: CASSYGQEQYF. The CDR3 coding sequence is TGTGCCAGCAGTTACGGGCAAGAGCAGTACTTC.

This clone was recorded at least ten times. Just one base apart from a much larger clone, this may be a read error. The rearrangement links TRBV5-6 to TRBJ2-6, with no clear D. Germline V gene data show CDR1 as SGHDT and CDR2 as YYEEEE. The V end lost 0 bases, the J end lost 2 bases, and 6 bases lay between the germline ends. The CDR3 sequence is 15 residues long. The CDR3 bases are TGTGCCAGCAGCTTGGGCAGACCTGGGGCCAACGTCCTGACTTTC. Its protein product is CASSLGRPGANVLTF.

CDR3 bases: TGTGCCACCAGTGACCCGACAGGGGGAATCACCGGGGAGCTGTTTTTT. It encodes CATSDPTGGITGELFF. The chain links TRBV24-1 to TRBJ2-2, with TRBD1 matching over 9 bases. With 4 bases clipped from V and 4 bases from J, the junction kept 6 bases outside the gene matches. Germline assignment: CDR1 KGHDR and CDR2 SFDVKD. This CDR3 has 16 amino acids.

The rearrangement uses TRBV3-1 and TRBJ1-2; D may be TRBD1 (5 bases). V shed 6 bases and J shed 8 bases, with 16 bases lying between them. Germline V lookup: CDR1 LGHDT, CDR2 YNNKEL (reference sequence). The length of the CDR3 is 13 residues. The CDR3 DNA reads TGTGCCAGCAGTCTCCGGACGGGGCGCGGCTACACCTTC. Amino acid sequence: CASSLRTGRGYTF. Combining the CDR3 with reference TRBV3-1 and TRBJ1-2 gives the whole variable domain DTAVSQTPKYLVTQMGNDKSIKCEQNLGHDTMYWYKQDSKKFLKIMFSYNNKELIINETVPNRFSPKSPDKAHLNLHINSLELGDSAVYFCASSLRTGRGYTFGSGTRLTVV.